The 26 T cell receptor beta chains reported below all come from one sample, sequenced in a study of blood T cell repertoires in COVID-19. The table came from immunoSEQ multiplex PCR; TCRdb's copy has only in-frame clones and leaves some out. The table records 50,000 to 60,000 clones, about 89% of them present only once. What was sequenced was peripheral blood. These receptors originate from a human donor in a cohort sampled during active COVID-19.

The chain has TRBV28 and TRBJ2-3, with 9 positions matching TRBD1. The CDR3 length is 15 residues. The germline gives CDR1 MDHEN, CDR2 SYDVKM. Unmatched junction bases numbered 6, after V lost 6 bases and J lost 2 bases. CDR3 region: CASRAGTGFTDTQYF. CDR3 in DNA: TGTGCCAGCAGGGCGGGGACAGGGTTCACAGATACGCAGTATTTT.

The CDR3 bases are TGTGCCAGCAGCAATACACAGGGGGCAAACACTGAAGCTTTCTTT. Its translation: CASSNTQGANTEAFF. The chain joins TRBV14 to TRBJ1-1, with 9 nucleotides matching TRBD1. This CDR3 is built from 15 residues. In germline, CDR1 is SGHDN, CDR2 FVKESK. V lost 5 bases and J lost 2; bases outside the gene matches: 6.

V gene TRBV7-6 combines with J gene TRBJ2-5; perhaps TRBD1 as D (6 bases). Trimming removed 4 bases from V and 4 bases from J, with 13 bases in between. The CDR3 covers 14 residues. Germline V gives CDR1 SGHVS, CDR2 FNYEAQ. The CDR3 bases are TGTGCCAGCAGCTCAGGGACACCTCCAGAGACCCAGTACTTC. It translates to CASSSGTPPETQYF.

This clone has just a few counts. This chain uses TRBV7-2 with TRBJ1-2; D may be TRBD1 (5 bases). CDR3 length: 16 amino acids. Deletions cut 5 bases from V and 4 bases from J, with 20 bases between. Germline CDR1 and CDR2: SGHTA and FQGNSA. The CDR3 spells CASSPSGGRGSYGYTF. The CDR3 nucleotides read TGTGCCAGCAGCCCTTCGGGGGGAAGGGGATCCTATGGCTACACCTTC.

V and J are TRBV28 and TRBJ1-1; tentatively, D is TRBD1 (6 bases). CDR3 length equals 14 residues. Trimming stripped 3 bases from V and 3 bases from J, with 11 bases between. CDR1 and CDR2 (germline): MDHEN, SYDVKM. The CDR3 nucleotides read TGTGCCAGCAGTTTCAAACAGGGCTACACTGAAGCTTTCTTT. Its translation: CASSFKQGYTEAFF.

The CDR3 nucleotides read TGTGCCAGTAGTGTAGCGGGAGGGCCCAAAAACATTCAGTACTTC. This encodes CASSVAGGPKNIQYF. The chain employs TRBV19 and TRBJ2-4; 11 bases fit TRBD2. CDR1 is LNHDA, CDR2 SQIVND, per germline (reference sequence). The V gene end was trimmed by 5 bases and the J gene end by 2 bases; junction bases not matched to a gene: 2. The CDR3 contains 15 residues.

CDR3 loop: CASSQSGAATNEKLFF. DNA for the CDR3: TGCGCCAGCAGTCAATCTGGAGCAGCAACTAATGAAAAACTGTTTTTT. V gene TRBV23-1 combines with J gene TRBJ1-4; D ambiguous. TRBV23-1 is an ORF, and what it does is uncertain. Trimming removed 0 bases at V and 0 bases at J, with 8 bases between. This CDR3 spans 16 amino acids.

V is TRBV4-1 and J is TRBJ2-2, with 9 bases identical to TRBD1. Losses at the gene ends were 1 base for V and 1 base for J; bases not matched to a gene: 1. Germline CDR1 and CDR2: MGHRA and YSYEKL. The CDR3 is 16 residues long. The CDR3 nucleotides are TGCGCCAGCAGCCAAGCGGGACAGGGGAACACCGGGGAGCTGTTTTTT. Protein sequence: CASSQAGQGNTGELFF.

V is TRBV5-4 and J is TRBJ2-2; D is possibly TRBD1 (6 bases). Deletions cut 3 bases from V and 0 bases from J, with 9 bases between. The CDR3 runs to 15 residues. Germline V lookup: CDR1 SGHNT, CDR2 YYREEE (reference sequence). Here the CDR3 reads CASSWDNPNTGELFF. The DNA of the CDR3 is TGTGCCAGCAGCTGGGACAACCCGAACACCGGGGAGCTGTTTTTT. Combining the CDR3 with reference TRBV5-4 and TRBJ2-2 gives the whole variable domain ETGVTQSPTHLIKTRGQQVTLRCSSQSGHNTVSWYQQALGQGPQFIFQYYREEENGRGNFPPRFSGLQFPNYSSELNVNALELDDSALYLCASSWDNPNTGELFFGEGSRLTVL.

This chain joins TRBV5-1 and TRBJ1-1, with 8 nucleotides matching TRBD1. This CDR3 comprises 16 residues. V lost 2 bases and J lost 5; bases outside the gene matches: 11. The germline V gene encodes CDR1 SGHRS and CDR2 YFSETQ. CDR3 DNA: TGCGCCAGCAGCTTAGGACAGGGACGGATGGGGACTGAAGCTTTCTTT. It translates to CASSLGQGRMGTEAFF. Variable domain in full (rest from reference TRBV5-1 and TRBJ1-1): KAGVTQTPRYLIKTRGQQVTLSCSPISGHRSVSWYQQTPGQGLQFLFEYFSETQRNKGNFPGRFSGRQFSNSRSEMNVSTLELGDSALYLCASSLGQGRMGTEAFFGQGTRLTVV.

This clone was seen once. CDR3 sequence reads: CASSAQASTSGSHNEQFF. CDR3 in DNA: TGCGCCAGCAGCGCCCAAGCCTCAACTAGCGGGAGTCACAATGAGCAGTTCTTC. The chain recombines TRBV5-1 with TRBJ2-1; 11 nucleotides match TRBD2. Germline lookup yields CDR1 SGHRS and CDR2 YFSETQ. This CDR3 has 18 residues. With 4 bases clipped from V and 5 bases from J, the junction kept 14 bases outside the gene matches.

The sample holds one count of this clone. V gene TRBV7-2 combines with J gene TRBJ2-1, with 7 bases identical to TRBD2. Losses at the gene ends were 5 bases for V and 9 bases for J; bases not matched to a gene: 4. This CDR3 comprises 12 residues. In germline, CDR1 is SGHTA, CDR2 FQGNSA. The CDR3 coding sequence is TGTGCCAGCAGCCTTTCGGGGGGTGAGCAGTTCTTC. This gives the protein CASSLSGGEQFF.

V is TRBV14 and J is TRBJ2-5, with TRBD2 matching over 9 bases. Germline CDR1 reads SGHDN; CDR2 reads FVKESK. Trimming removed 3 bases from V and 5 bases from J; junction bases left unmatched: 10. The CDR3 contains 16 residues. The CDR3 DNA is TGTGCCAGCAGCCAGGTAGCGGGGGCCCTAGGGGAGACCCAGTACTTC. This encodes CASSQVAGALGETQYF.

The genes are TRBV3-1 (or the pseudogene TRBV3-2) and TRBJ2-1; TRBD2 agrees at 10 bases. The CDR3 is made up of 15 amino acids. The V and J ends lost 6 bases and 9 bases, in that order; junction bases with no gene match: 11. Germline CDR1 is LGHDT and CDR2 is YNNKEL (reference sequence). The CDR3 here is CASSPSSGSASEQFF. As DNA, the CDR3 is TGTGCCAGCAGTCCGTCTAGCGGGAGCGCCTCTGAGCAGTTCTTC.

As DNA, the CDR3 is TGTGCCAGCAGCCCCATTCAGGGCGCCGGGGAGCTGTTTTTT. Its protein product is CASSPIQGAGELFF. The chain recombines TRBV14 with TRBJ2-2, with TRBD1 as a possible D gene (5 bases). Trimming removed 4 bases at V and 6 bases at J, with 12 bases between. The CDR3 consists of 14 residues. Germline V gene data show CDR1 as SGHDN and CDR2 as FVKESK. Based on the CDR3 plus reference TRBV14 and TRBJ2-2, the full variable domain is EAGVTQFPSHSVIEKGQTVTLRCDPISGHDNLYWYRRVMGKEIKFLLHFVKESKQDESGMPNNRFLAERTGGTYSTLKVQPAELEDSGVYFCASSPIQGAGELFFGEGSRLTVL.

The sample holds a few counts of this clone. The chain links TRBV28 to TRBJ1-5; D ambiguous. Germline V CDR1 and CDR2: MDHEN, SYDVKM. Trimming left V 6 bases short and J 0 bases short, with 9 bases between. This CDR3 region has 14 residues. CDR3 in DNA: TGTGCCAGCAGCGTGACGGGTAGCAATCAGCCCCAGCATTTT. Translated: CASSVTGSNQPQHF.

This clone was counted once. J is TRBJ2-7 and V is TRBV7-8; tentatively, D is TRBD2 (5 bases). The CDR3 loop spans 14 amino acids. V was shortened by 3 bases and J by 6 bases, with 15 bases between the two germline ends. In germline, CDR1 is SGHVS, CDR2 FQNEAQ. The CDR3 DNA is TGTGCCAGCAGCTTTCAGCTAGCAGGCGGCGAGCAGTACGTC. Translated, it gives CASSFQLAGGEQYV.

The chain carries TRBV28 and TRBJ2-3, with D perhaps TRBD2 (5 bases). CDR3 length: 15 amino acids. Germline CDR1 is MDHEN and CDR2 is SYDVKM. The V gene lost 7 bases and the J gene lost 0 bases, with 14 bases spanning the gap. The CDR3 coding sequence is TGTGCCAGCATGGGTAAGCGGTACAGCACAGATACGCAGTATTTT. Translated, it gives CASMGKRYSTDTQYF.

This chain links TRBV6-5 with TRBJ2-7; TRBD2 aligns across 8 bases. Germline assignment: CDR1 MNHEY and CDR2 SVGAGI. Unmatched junction bases numbered 10, after V lost 6 bases and J lost 6 bases. The CDR3 covers 14 residues. The CDR3: CASSPSGGAGEQYV. In nucleotides, the CDR3 is TGTGCCAGCAGCCCATCGGGGGGGGCAGGCGAGCAGTACGTC.

This clone was counted only a few times. The chain is built from TRBV6-5 and TRBJ1-5, with D maybe TRBD1 (5 bases). This CDR3 region has 14 residues. Per the germline V gene, CDR1 is MNHEY and CDR2 is SVGAGI. V dropped 11 bases and J dropped 7 bases, with 21 bases sitting between them. The CDR3 reads CASGATEGSQPQHF. CDR3 in DNA: TGTGCCTCCGGGGCGACGGAGGGGAGCCAGCCCCAGCATTTT.

The chain combines TRBV30 with TRBJ1-1; the D is unclear. The CDR3 loop spans 15 amino acids. Trimming took off 0 bases at V and 2 bases at J, with 13 bases between the two ends. From germline, CDR1 is GTSNPN and CDR2 SVGIG (reference sequence). In DNA, the CDR3 is TGTGCCTGGAGTGTAGTCCCGGGTGATAACACTGAAGCTTTCTTT. This sequence encodes CAWSVVPGDNTEAFF.

There are a few counts of this clone. V usage is TRBV10-3 and J usage is TRBJ1-5; D is undetermined. The V end lost 2 bases, the J end lost 3 bases, and 5 bases lay between the germline ends. This CDR3 region has 13 residues. Germline CDR1 and CDR2: ENHRY and SYGVKD. CDR3 nucleotide sequence: TGTGCCATCAGTGAGCTAGCCAATCAGCCCCAGCATTTT. Amino acid sequence: CAISELANQPQHF.

The chain has TRBV7-9 and TRBJ1-3; a weak D match, TRBD1 (6 bases). Germline CDR1 SEHNR, CDR2 FQNEAQ (reference sequence). Trimming removed 5 bases from V and 4 bases from J, with 18 bases in between. The CDR3 is 16 amino acids. Here the CDR3 DNA reads TGTGCCAGCAGCACCCTACAGGGAGCTAGGGGAAACACCATATATTTT. Its translation: CASSTLQGARGNTIYF.

This clone was seen only a few times. The chain links TRBV6-6 to TRBJ1-2; 8 bases align to TRBD1. V dropped 5 bases and J dropped 7; count of bases not matched to a gene: 3. Germline V lookup: CDR1 MNHNY, CDR2 SVGAGI (reference sequence). CDR3 length: 12 amino acids. CDR3 coding DNA: TGTGCCAGCAGTGTCACAGGGGGTGGCTACACCTTC. Its translation is CASSVTGGGYTF.

The chain recombines TRBV30 with TRBJ1-4, with D perhaps matching TRBD1 (5 bases). This CDR3 spans 14 amino acids. Trimming pared 3 bases from V and 4 bases from J, leaving 12 bases between. Germline lookup yields CDR1 GTSNPN and CDR2 SVGIG (reference sequence). The CDR3 sequence is CAWRALDSNEKLFF. CDR3 DNA sequence: TGTGCCTGGAGGGCCCTAGACAGTAATGAAAAACTGTTTTTT.

The rearrangement uses TRBV4-3 and TRBJ2-2; TRBD1 matches at 10 bases. CDR1 LGHNA and CDR2 YSLEER come from the germline V gene. The CDR3 covers 17 residues. Losses at the gene ends were 1 base for V and 6 bases for J; bases not matched to a gene: 8. The CDR3 bases are TGCGCCAGCAGCCAAGCAGGGACAGGGGCCCTCGCCGGGGAGCTGTTTTTT. Its translation is CASSQAGTGALAGELFF.